One and the same sample provided the 22 T cell receptor beta chains below, sequenced in a study of shared clonotypes between healthy human individuals. The repertoire was sequenced with immunoSEQ multiplex PCR; TCRdb's copy has only in-frame clones and lacks some. This sample has around 990,000 clones; 60% to 80% occur once, and the top ten carry 0.7% to 0.95%. The specimen sequenced was memory CD4+ T cells from PBMCs. This sample's subset: CD45RA-negative fraction. These receptors were taken from a man in his late teens or twenties in good health. Some clones in this sample may be carry-over from other donors' samples.

This clone was recorded only once. The chain recombines TRBV5-6 with TRBJ2-1, with 8 bases that match TRBD1. Germline V gives CDR1 SGHDT, CDR2 YYEEEE. V trimming: 4 bases; J trimming: 3 bases; junction bases outside the gene matches: 9. CDR3 length: 16 residues. The CDR3, as DNA: TGTGCCAGCAGCGCAACGGTACAGGGGGGCTACAATGAGCAGTTCTTC. Translating it yields CASSATVQGGYNEQFF.

The chain recombines TRBV5-8 with TRBJ2-1; possibly TRBD1 for D (6 bases). CDR3 length: 14 amino acids. Deletions cut 0 bases from V and 8 bases from J, with 12 bases between. The V gene's germline CDR1 is SGHTS and CDR2 YDEGEE. The CDR3 bases are TGTGCCAGCAGCTTGGACAGGGCAGTTGATGAGCAGTTCTTC. Translated, it gives CASSLDRAVDEQFF.

The CDR3 loop is CASTRQIAKNIQYF. In DNA, the CDR3 is TGCGCCAGCACCCGACAGATAGCCAAAAACATTCAGTACTTC. J is TRBJ2-4 and V is TRBV10-2; maybe TRBD1 (5 bases). Germline lookup yields CDR1 WSHSY and CDR2 SAAADI. This CDR3 is built from 14 residues. V lost 7 bases to trimming and J lost 0 bases, with 10 bases between them.

CDR3 residues: CASSIGGWSETQYF. The CDR3 bases are TGTGCCAGTAGTATTGGGGGCTGGTCAGAGACCCAGTACTTC. The V gene is TRBV19, the J gene TRBJ2-5, with D tentatively TRBD1 (6 bases). V dropped 3 bases and J dropped 4 bases, with 12 bases sitting between them. This CDR3 has 14 residues. Per germline, CDR1 LNHDA and CDR2 SQIVND (reference sequence). The full variable domain, completed using reference TRBV19 and TRBJ2-5, is DGGITQSPKYLFRKEGQNVTLSCEQNLNHDAMYWYRQDPGQGLRLIYYSQIVNDFQKGDIAEGYSVSREKKESFPLTVTSAQKNPTAFYLCASSIGGWSETQYFGPGTRLLVL.

The rearrangement joins TRBV4-3 to TRBJ1-2; D not certain. Germline values: CDR1 LGHNA, CDR2 YSLEER. The CDR3 covers 14 residues. V gave up 0 bases and J gave up 2 bases, with 7 bases separating them. The CDR3 bases are TGCGCCAGCAGCCAAGACACACAAAACTATGGCTACACCTTC. Amino acid sequence: CASSQDTQNYGYTF.

This clone was seen only a few times. The sample holds other DNA sequences that translate to the same CDR3. This rearrangement joins TRBV4-2 to TRBJ2-7; unclear D gene. Trimming removed 0 bases at V and 2 bases at J, with 5 bases between. Germline V lookup: CDR1 LGHNA, CDR2 YNFKEQ. This CDR3 spans 13 amino acids. DNA of the CDR3: TGTGCCAGCAGCCAAGATCGGGCCTACGAGCAGTACTTC. It yields the protein CASSQDRAYEQYF.

The rearrangement joins TRBV19 to TRBJ1-2; D gene unclear. Germline V lookup: CDR1 LNHDA, CDR2 SQIVND (reference sequence). The length of the CDR3 is 13 residues. Deletions cut 4 bases from V and 5 bases from J, with 11 bases between. CDR3 region: CASSTRTDYGYTF. The CDR3 DNA reads as TGTGCCAGTAGTACCAGGACTGATTATGGCTACACCTTC.

This chain joins TRBV9 and TRBJ1-1; D ambiguous. V shed 0 bases and J shed 7 bases, with 10 bases lying between them. CDR1 SGDLS and CDR2 YYNGEE come from the germline V gene. The length of the CDR3 is 13 residues. CDR3 nucleotide sequence: TGTGCCAGCAGCGTAGTAGATCAAGGTGAAGCTTTCTTT. It yields the protein CASSVVDQGEAFF.

This clone was detected only once. This chain links TRBV7-2 with TRBJ1-3; 8 bases fit TRBD1. V trimming: 5 bases; J trimming: 4 bases; junction bases outside the gene matches: 7. This CDR3 spans 15 amino acids. Germline CDR1 and CDR2: SGHTA and FQGNSA. This chain's CDR3 is CASSPGGLTGNTIYF. Written as DNA, the CDR3 is TGTGCCAGCAGCCCAGGGGGCCTAACGGGAAACACCATATATTTT. The variable domain in full, with the rest retrieved from reference TRBV7-2 and TRBJ1-3, is GAGVSQSPSNKVTEKGKDVELRCDPISGHTALYWYRQSLGQGLEFLIYFQGNSAPDKSGLPSDRFSAERTGGSVSTLTIQRTQQEDSAVYLCASSPGGLTGNTIYFGEGSWLTVV.

This clone was seen a single time. The chain couples TRBV5-4 to TRBJ2-7; D may be TRBD2 (6 bases). With 2 bases removed from V and 5 bases from J, the gap between germline ends came to 14 bases. The CDR3 loop spans 14 amino acids. Germline V gene lookup returns CDR1 SGHNT and CDR2 YYREEE (reference sequence). The CDR3 region is CASSFIDGSDEQYF. The CDR3 DNA sequence: TGTGCCAGCAGCTTTATTGACGGGAGCGACGAGCAGTACTTC.

The CDR3 is CASSGTGGNSGNTIYF. For the CDR3, the DNA is TGTGCCAGCAGCGGAACAGGGGGGAACTCTGGAAACACCATATATTTT. V gene TRBV9 combines with J gene TRBJ1-3; 8 bases map to TRBD1. CDR1 and CDR2 (germline): SGDLS, YYNGEE. V was clipped by 3 bases and J by 0 bases; unmatched bases: 5. CDR3 length: 16 residues.

This clone was seen only a few times. This chain connects TRBV14 to TRBJ1-2, with D possibly TRBD1 on 6 matching bases. Trimming cost V 6 bases and J 4 bases, with 15 bases left between them. CDR1 SGHDN and CDR2 FVKESK come from the germline V gene. This CDR3 is built from 14 residues. The CDR3 DNA is TGTGCCAGCAGTCAGGGCTGGGGGCTCTATGGCTACACCTTC. Its translation: CASSQGWGLYGYTF.

This clone was detected a few times. The gene calls are TRBV27 and TRBJ1-2; a possible D gene is TRBD1 (5 bases). There are 14 residues in the CDR3. Germline V gene data show CDR1 as MNHEY and CDR2 as SMNVEV (reference sequence). Trimming cost V 2 bases and J 4 bases, with 11 bases left between them. DNA for the CDR3: TGTGCCAGCAGTTTAGCGGGACGGGCCTATGGCTACACCTTC. Its protein is CASSLAGRAYGYTF.

The chain joins TRBV5-1 to TRBJ2-1, with 12 bases identical to TRBD1. The junction had 18 bases not matched to a gene; V was cut back by 0 bases and J by 8 bases. CDR1 is SGHRS, CDR2 YFSETQ, per germline. The CDR3 is made up of 20 amino acids. CDR3 residues: CASSLARDRGRKAGVDEQFF. The CDR3 region has the DNA TGCGCCAGCAGCTTGGCCCGGGACAGGGGGCGCAAGGCCGGTGTGGATGAGCAGTTCTTC. The full variable domain, rest sourced from reference TRBV5-1 and TRBJ2-1, is KAGVTQTPRYLIKTRGQQVTLSCSPISGHRSVSWYQQTPGQGLQFLFEYFSETQRNKGNFPGRFSGRQFSNSRSEMNVSTLELGDSALYLCASSLARDRGRKAGVDEQFFGPGTRLTVL.

The rearrangement joins TRBV28 to TRBJ2-6; D possibly corresponds to TRBD1 (5 bases). V gave up 2 bases and J gave up 3 bases, with 8 bases separating them. Germline assignment: CDR1 MDHEN and CDR2 SYDVKM. The CDR3 is 15 amino acids. CDR3 bases: TGTGCCAGCAGTTTACAGGGTGGTGGGGCCAACGTCCTGACTTTC. It yields the protein CASSLQGGGANVLTF.

The chain employs TRBV6-5 and TRBJ2-5; D perhaps matches TRBD2 (5 bases). The V end was cut by 8 bases, the J end by 2 bases, with 15 bases between. CDR1 MNHEY and CDR2 SVGAGI come from the germline V gene. The CDR3 runs 14 residues. The chain's CDR3 is CASGPSSGQETQYF. In DNA form, the CDR3 reads TGTGCCAGCGGCCCGTCCAGCGGACAAGAGACCCAGTACTTC.

CDR3 DNA: TGCGCCAGCTGGGGAGCGTCGGGCCAAGAGACCCAGTACTTC. Protein product: CASWGASGQETQYF. The rearrangement joins TRBV10-2 to TRBJ2-5, with D possibly TRBD2 on 5 matching bases. This CDR3 contains 14 residues. The ends were cut back, 8 bases at V and 1 base at J, with 14 bases in the middle. Germline V gives CDR1 WSHSY, CDR2 SAAADI.

This clone was detected only a few times. Within the sample, other DNA sequences also encode this same CDR3. This chain links TRBV7-3 with TRBJ2-2; 8 positions agree with TRBD1. This CDR3 region has 14 residues. Losses at the gene ends were 4 bases for V and 6 bases for J; bases not matched to a gene: 4. CDR1 and CDR2 (germline): SGHTA, FQGTGA. CDR3 protein: CASSSQTGAGELFF. Here the CDR3 DNA reads TGTGCCAGCAGCTCCCAGACAGGGGCCGGGGAGCTGTTTTTT.

The table lists this clone with a few counts. This chain joins TRBV7-2 and TRBJ2-7; D is undetermined. Trimming removed 0 bases from V and 0 bases from J, with 9 bases in between. Germline V gives CDR1 SGHTA, CDR2 FQGNSA. There are 15 residues in the CDR3. The CDR3 DNA sequence: TGTGCCAGCAGCTTAGCCGCGACGGACTCCTACGAGCAGTACTTC. Residues: CASSLAATDSYEQYF. The variable domain in full, completed from reference TRBV7-2 and TRBJ2-7, reads GAGVSQSPSNKVTEKGKDVELRCDPISGHTALYWYRQSLGQGLEFLIYFQGNSAPDKSGLPSDRFSAERTGGSVSTLTIQRTQQEDSAVYLCASSLAATDSYEQYFGPGTRLTVT.

This clone has just one count. The chain has TRBV28 and TRBJ1-2; 7 bases agree with TRBD1. Germline CDR1 MDHEN, CDR2 SYDVKM. This CDR3 contains 12 residues. Losses at the gene ends were 6 bases for V and 7 bases for J; bases not matched to a gene: 5. DNA for the CDR3: TGTGCCAGCAGGACAGGGCTTTCTGGCTACACCTTC. This sequence encodes CASRTGLSGYTF.

The chain is built from TRBV9 and TRBJ2-5; D unclear. Germline CDR1 and CDR2: SGDLS and YYNGEE. V was shortened by 0 bases and J by 1 base, with 7 bases between the two germline ends. The CDR3 consists of 14 residues. Here the CDR3 DNA reads TGTGCCAGCAGCGTAGGGGCAGCCCAAGAGACCCAGTACTTC. It yields the protein CASSVGAAQETQYF.

This rearrangement joins TRBV5-1 to TRBJ1-5; tentative D call: TRBD1 (6 bases). Germline V gene sequence: CDR1 SGHRS, CDR2 YFSETQ. This CDR3 contains 14 residues. The V gene lost 4 bases and the J gene lost 2 bases, with 10 bases spanning the gap. Written as DNA, the CDR3 is TGCGCCAGCAGCGGGGGGGCCGGCAATCAGCCCCAGCATTTT. This translates into CASSGGAGNQPQHF.